A single TCR beta chain is shown here with its context. This clone was picked up a small number of times. What this receptor recognizes is not known. Per-base qualities were not stored, and no clone one base away is much larger. Library creation used the immunoSEQ multiplex PCR assay. For the multiplex PCR, a mixture combining 60 forward primers for TCR Vbeta segments and 13 reverse primers for TCR Jbeta segments was used. Amplification of the CDR3 region of rearranged TCR beta genes was performed with a multiplex PCR assay on genomic DNA. On the Illumina HiSeq System, the amplified TCR beta libraries were sequenced as 87-base-pair reads. In the authors' own workflow: Across the 600 to 700 repertoires, a later analysis counted approximately 75 million unique TCR beta chains, around 10 million of which were shared by at least two donors. Raw reads were error-corrected and collapsed into unique sequences by a nearest-neighbor algorithm in which closely related sequences were merged to remove PCR and sequencing errors. CDR3 sequences were aligned to IMGT reference sequences to assign V, D and J gene segments. For a sequence to be retained, a match of at least six nucleotides was required to both a V gene segment and a J gene segment. A rearrangement was called productive if the CDR3 had no stop codons and remained in frame with V and J, and every other rearrangement was called non-productive. CDR3 was defined according to IMGT convention as the region running from the second conserved V-encoded cysteine to the conserved J-encoded phenylalanine. In an earlier analysis of roughly 610 of the donors, sequences lacking an unambiguous match to a single V gene segment were excluded. In an earlier analysis of roughly 600 of the donors, a V segment was called functional when productive rearrangements were above 56.7%, and segregating when the standard deviation between donors exceeded 5%. A statistical classification framework was built for diagnosing cytomegalovirus status from the catalog of TCR beta chain sequences. In a later analysis, V and J genes were assigned by comparing TCR nucleotide sequences against IMGT/GENE-DB human TR gene sequences. Using the TCRdist pipeline, a later analysis assigned CDR3 sequences along with most-parsimonious VDJ recombination scenarios. In a later analysis, each TCR beta chain was defined by its CDR3 amino acid sequence together with its V-gene family, and reads without a unique V-gene family were excluded. As a way to deal with suspected cross-contamination and a sequencing artifact, a later analysis dropped 450 to 600 nucleotide sequences that were highly shared and had low generation probability. In a later analysis, a clonal expansion index for each public chain was calculated from normalized within-repertoire ranks of inferred template counts. In a later analysis, generation probabilities were computed with a VDJ recombination model fitted to out-of-frame rearrangements, and the resulting probabilities were checked against IGoR. A later analysis scored TCR-TCR, TCR-HLA and TCR-CMV co-occurrence with hypergeometric tests, applying a repertoire-size bias correction to TCR pairs. False discovery rates were estimated in a later analysis by permuting HLA or CMV assignments 20 times. In a later analysis, co-occurring TCRs were grouped with DBSCAN, and TCRdist sequence similarity was added when clustering was performed within HLA-allele-positive subsets. Repertoires with fewer than 30,000 or more than 120,000 public chains were left out of co-occurrence clustering, as were five repertoires with anomalous nucleotide sharing. TCRdb took over this immuneACCESS table, retaining in-frame rearrangements with V and J assigned. Such tables are incomplete; in checked studies, under half of the missing clones stem from an unresolved V gene, and the remainder is unexplained. V, J and clone size were drawn from that table, and D and trimming were deduced from the DNA. This sample lists approximately 150,000 clones; roughly 73% were detected once. In total, the top ten clones hold around 3.4% of the sample.

This entry comes from a study of cytomegalovirus exposure and HLA in healthy donors listed by TCRdb under 2017. General notes on the study: According to an earlier analysis of 587 of the donors, about 179 million T cells yielded 90 million to 130 million unique TCR beta sequences and 250 to 350 Gb of sequence data. The number of donors typed differed by locus, with roughly 620-630 for A, B, C, DRB1 and DQB1, about 500 for DQA1, over 600 for DPA1, and approximately 470 for DPB1. Along with the roughly 670-subject first cohort, a separate validation cohort of 120 different subjects was used. Every repertoire in the discovery cohort had been generated on one and the same sequencing platform. The study aimed to test whether cataloging public T cell receptors could reveal signatures of past pathogen exposure. Among roughly 400 genotyped donors of the cohort, an average of roughly 230,000 unique TCR beta nucleotide sequences was sequenced per donor, of which 15% to 20% were non-productive. An early release that covered about 600 HLA-typed donors contained approximately 300 gigabases of sequencing data and tens of millions of unique TCR sequences. The study profiled the T cell repertoires of about 640 subjects by immunosequencing and related them to cytomegalovirus serostatus. To study patterns of TCR occurrence, a later analysis re-analyzed previously published TCR beta repertoires from 550 to 800 donors and added high-resolution HLA genotyping. To decide whether each TCR beta V gene segment behaved as functional or pseudogenic, an earlier analysis of some 580 of the donors relied on high-throughput TCR beta sequencing. Donor age, sex, ethnicity and CMV serostatus were compiled together with the repertoire data. High-throughput TCR immunosequencing, statistical association of individual TCRs with disease status, and machine learning were combined to predict cytomegalovirus infection status. HLA typing included class I and class II loci at four-digit resolution. A later genetic analysis used genome-wide SNP genotypes for 398 of the 666 donors, treating that subset as a discovery cohort. Because of strong linkage in the cohort, five DR-DQ haplotypes were treated as single units for association and clustering. Rather than using new phenotypic data, the later analysis identified candidate immune exposures from TCR beta sequences and from how often those sequences occurred across donors. Of the 398 genotyped donors, roughly 80% were placed in the genetic ancestry cluster associated with self-reported Caucasian donors.

The cohort comprised around 700 healthy bone marrow donors. At the time of sampling, every cohort member was nominally healthy, though immune exposures that went unrecorded were likely present. The donor tested CMV seronegative and was one of the 352 seronegative cohort members. Every donor gave a peripheral blood sample, and the peripheral blood mononuclear cells from that sample were used for TCR beta sequencing. The Qiagen DNeasy Blood Extraction Kit was used to extract genomic DNA from the blood cell samples. The study at large found these results: The classifier was reported to diagnose cytomegalovirus status with high specificity and sensitivity in both the original and validation cohorts. A further reported finding was that TCR beta sequences accurately predicted the HLA-A and HLA-B alleles for most subjects in the first cohort. The 87-base-pair reads could not distinguish some IMGT-functional V segments, including TRBV6-2 and TRBV6-3, so those segments were excluded. In the study, roughly 160 TCR beta chains were listed as associated with cytomegalovirus. An association between a missense DCLRE1C variant and V-gene and J-gene trimming of TCR beta chains was found in a later genetic analysis and replicated in an independent cohort. It was suggested by the authors that the approach could potentially be generalized to other disease states and immunological phenotypes. A cluster of highly shared sequence variants was judged likely to represent a technical artifact of the sequencing pipeline. Several of the top co-occurrence clusters appeared to be linked to parvovirus B19, influenza, CMV and Epstein-Barr virus, according to a later analysis. A later genetic analysis reported fewer N-insertions in productive TCRs among donors in an Asian-associated ancestry cluster than the roughly 640-donor mean. Strong co-occurrence of HLA alleles, especially DR and DQ, made assigning TCR associations to individual alleles difficult. Linkage disequilibrium might explain the correlated functional status among segregating V segments, but an unknown experimental factor could not be ruled out. A later analysis found that TCR association rates varied across HLA loci, with DRB1 alleles showing the most associated TCRs and HLA-C alleles the fewest. In an earlier analysis of fewer than 750 of the donors, most TCR beta V segments were observed in productive rearrangements about 90% or about 30% of the time, broadly matching IMGT annotations. CMV serostatus was the only immune exposure information available for the cohort. Most TCR sequences were seen in very few donors, while some public TCRs were found in many individuals. In this cohort, only TCR beta chains were sequenced, and detectable features were limited by the absence of alpha or paired-chain data. A later analysis found that most CMV-associated TCR beta chains appeared HLA-restricted, with HLA associations seemingly driven largely by CMV exposure. At a false discovery rate of 0.05, a later analysis linked around 17,000 TCR beta sequences to specific HLA alleles. In vitro tests confirmed that three of the cytomegalovirus-associated TCR beta chains recognize cytomegalovirus antigens. A later analysis found that HLA-associated TCR beta chains were more clonally expanded and had lower generation probabilities than equally common non-associated chains. The earlier analysis of almost 600 of the donors excluded some 15 rarely observed V segments, including chromosome 9 orphons, because counts were too low. HLA typing was unavailable for some donors at each locus, so association tests used only the typed subset. Presence/absence analyses assumed roughly uniform sequencing depth across donors, an assumption that may not hold.

V loses 2 bases, J loses 9 bases, and the germline ends lie 7 bases apart. For CDR1 and CDR2, the germline V gene lists LGHNT and FRNRAP. Counted from cysteine to phenylalanine, this CDR3 has 11 amino acids. The read is trimmed to its CDR3 DNA, 33 bases read in frame from base 1. The chain was built from TRBV12-5 and TRBJ1-1; no D segment can be confidently identified. The sample was PBMCs. The TCR sequence derives from a man between 40 and 49 years old in good health and CMV-seronegative. The sequenced DNA: TGTGCTAGTGGTTTGAGCAGGAAAGCTTTCTTT. Its protein is CASGLSRKAFF.